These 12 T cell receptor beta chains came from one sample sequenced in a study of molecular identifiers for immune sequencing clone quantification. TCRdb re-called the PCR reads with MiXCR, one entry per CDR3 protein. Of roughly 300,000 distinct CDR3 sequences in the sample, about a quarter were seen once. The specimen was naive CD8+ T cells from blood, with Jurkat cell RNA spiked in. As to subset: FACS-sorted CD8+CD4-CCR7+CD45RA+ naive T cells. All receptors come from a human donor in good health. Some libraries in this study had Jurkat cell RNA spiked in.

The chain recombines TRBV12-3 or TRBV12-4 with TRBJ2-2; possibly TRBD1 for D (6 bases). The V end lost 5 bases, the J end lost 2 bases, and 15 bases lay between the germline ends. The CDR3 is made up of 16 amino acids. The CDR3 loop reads CASSPDSTINTGELFF. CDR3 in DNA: TGTGCCAGCAGTCCGGACAGCACAATAAACACCGGGGAGCTGTTTTTT.

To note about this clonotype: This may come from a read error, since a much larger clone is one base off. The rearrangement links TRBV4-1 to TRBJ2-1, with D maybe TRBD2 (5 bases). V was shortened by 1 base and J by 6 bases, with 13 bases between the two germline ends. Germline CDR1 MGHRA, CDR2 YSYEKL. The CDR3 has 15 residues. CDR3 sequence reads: CASSQVWFEGNEQFF. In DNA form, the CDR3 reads TGCGCCAGCAGCCAAGTTTGGTTTGAGGGCAATGAGCAGTTCTTC.

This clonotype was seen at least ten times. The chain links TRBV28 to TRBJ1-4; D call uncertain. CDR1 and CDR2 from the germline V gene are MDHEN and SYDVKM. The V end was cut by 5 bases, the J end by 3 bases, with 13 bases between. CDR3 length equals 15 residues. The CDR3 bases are TGTGCCAGCAGTACCGCGGAACAGCCTAATGAAAAACTGTTTTTT. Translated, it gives CASSTAEQPNEKLFF.

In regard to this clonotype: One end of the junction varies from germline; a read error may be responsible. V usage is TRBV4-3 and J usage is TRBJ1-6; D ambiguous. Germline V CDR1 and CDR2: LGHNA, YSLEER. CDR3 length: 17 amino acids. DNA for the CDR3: TGCGCCAGCGGCCAAGATGGTCCAAGGTCTTATAATTCACCCCTCCACTTT. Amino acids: CASGQDGPRSYNSPLHF.

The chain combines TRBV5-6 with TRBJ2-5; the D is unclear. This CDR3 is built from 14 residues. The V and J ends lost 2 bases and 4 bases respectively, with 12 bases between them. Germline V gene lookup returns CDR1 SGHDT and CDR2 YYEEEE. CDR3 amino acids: CASSLAELAETQYF. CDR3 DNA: TGTGCCAGCAGCTTAGCCGAGTTAGCAGAGACCCAGTACTTC.

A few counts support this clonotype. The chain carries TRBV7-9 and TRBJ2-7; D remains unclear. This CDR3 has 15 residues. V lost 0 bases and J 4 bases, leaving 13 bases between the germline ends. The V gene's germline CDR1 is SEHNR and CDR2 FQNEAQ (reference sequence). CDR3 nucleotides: TGTGCCAGCAGCTTAGCCGGGCTTTGGCGTTACGAGCAGTACTTC. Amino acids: CASSLAGLWRYEQYF.

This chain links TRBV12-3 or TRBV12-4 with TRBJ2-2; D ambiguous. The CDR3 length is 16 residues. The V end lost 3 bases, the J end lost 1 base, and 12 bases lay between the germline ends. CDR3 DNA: TGTGCCAGCAGTTTTCGTAGGTCAGAGAACACCGGGGAGCTGTTTTTT. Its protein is CASSFRRSENTGELFF.

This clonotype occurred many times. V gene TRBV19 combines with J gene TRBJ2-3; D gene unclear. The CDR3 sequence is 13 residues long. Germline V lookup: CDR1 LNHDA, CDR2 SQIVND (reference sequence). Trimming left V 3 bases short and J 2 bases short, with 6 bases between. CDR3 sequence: CASSIVYTDTQYF. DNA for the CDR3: TGTGCCAGTAGTATCGTCTACACAGATACGCAGTATTTT.

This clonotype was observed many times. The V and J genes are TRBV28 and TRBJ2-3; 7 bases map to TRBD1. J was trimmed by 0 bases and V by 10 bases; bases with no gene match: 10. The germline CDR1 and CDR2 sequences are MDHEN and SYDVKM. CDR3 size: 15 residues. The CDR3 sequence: CATLRTQGSTDTQYF. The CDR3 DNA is TGTGCCACCCTTCGAACACAGGGGAGCACAGATACGCAGTATTTT.

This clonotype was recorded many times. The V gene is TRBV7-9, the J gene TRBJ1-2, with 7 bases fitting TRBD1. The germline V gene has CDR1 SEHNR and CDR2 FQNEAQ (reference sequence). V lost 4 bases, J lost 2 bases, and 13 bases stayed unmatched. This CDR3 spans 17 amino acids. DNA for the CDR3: TGTGCCAGCAGCTCACAGACTACAGGGGCGGCAAACTATGGCTACACCTTC. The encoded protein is CASSSQTTGAANYGYTF.

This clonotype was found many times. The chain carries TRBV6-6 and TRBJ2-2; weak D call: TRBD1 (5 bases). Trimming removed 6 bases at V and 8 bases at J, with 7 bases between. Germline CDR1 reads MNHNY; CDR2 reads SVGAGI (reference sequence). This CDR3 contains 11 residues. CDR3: CASSAGGELFF. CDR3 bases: TGTGCCAGCAGCGCAGGGGGGGAGCTGTTTTTT.

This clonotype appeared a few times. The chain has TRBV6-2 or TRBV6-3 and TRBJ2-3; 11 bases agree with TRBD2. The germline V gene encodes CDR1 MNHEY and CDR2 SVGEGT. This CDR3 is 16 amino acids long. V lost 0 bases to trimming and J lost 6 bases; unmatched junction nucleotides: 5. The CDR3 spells CASSYSIAGGPDTQYF. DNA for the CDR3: TGTGCCAGCAGTTACTCTATAGCGGGAGGGCCCGATACGCAGTATTTT.